The 32 T cell receptor beta chains in this list originate from one sample, sequenced in a study of blood T cell repertoires in COVID-19. Sequenced by immunoSEQ multiplex PCR; TCRdb stores in-frame clones only, minus some. The table records roughly 290,000 clones, nearly 90% of them present only once. The specimen sequenced was PBMCs or T cells enriched from blood (not recorded which). The source of these receptors is a woman aged 18-29 years with acute COVID-19.

The rearrangement uses TRBV7-9 and TRBJ2-2; 12 bases are a match to TRBD2. There are 17 residues in the CDR3. The J segment lost 2 bases and the V segment lost 6 bases, leaving 7 bases of the junction unmatched. Germline CDR1 and CDR2: SEHNR and FQNEAQ (reference sequence). The CDR3 nucleotides read TGTGCCAGCAGGGCTAGCGGGAGGGCCTATAACACCGGGGAGCTGTTTTTT. It is translated as CASRASGRAYNTGELFF.

Only a few counts were recorded for this clone. DNA of the CDR3: TGCGCCAGCAGTGAGTACGCGGCCTACGAGCAGTACTTC. Translated: CASSEYAAYEQYF. The chain employs TRBV10-2 and TRBJ2-7; D gene ambiguous. CDR1 WSHSY and CDR2 SAAADI come from the germline V gene. Trimming cost V 1 base and J 2 bases, with 6 bases left between them. This CDR3 contains 13 residues.

V is TRBV9 and J is TRBJ2-1; 7 positions match TRBD2. Trimming cost V 4 bases and J 0 bases; bases outside gene matches: 7. CDR1 is SGDLS, CDR2 YYNGEE, per germline. This CDR3 region has 16 residues. The CDR3 here is CASSPDGGSSYNEQFF. The CDR3 nucleotides read TGTGCCAGCAGCCCAGACGGCGGGAGCTCCTACAATGAGCAGTTCTTC. Supplemented by reference TRBV9 and TRBJ2-1, the full variable domain reads DSGVTQTPKHLITATGQRVTLRCSPRSGDLSVYWYQQSLDQGLQFLIQYYNGEERAKGNILERFSAQQFPDLHSELNLSSLELGDSALYFCASSPDGGSSYNEQFFGPGTRLTVL.

V is TRBV19 and J is TRBJ2-7; the D is unclear. From germline, CDR1 is LNHDA and CDR2 SQIVND (reference sequence). Trimming left V 3 bases short and J 0 bases short, with 12 bases between. There are 15 residues in the CDR3. In nucleotides, the CDR3 is TGTGCCAGTAGTATCGTTCGACAAAGCTCCTACGAGCAGTACTTC. Amino acid sequence: CASSIVRQSSYEQYF.

The chain joins TRBV28 to TRBJ2-1; the match to TRBD1 covers 7 bases. V lost 5 bases to trimming and J lost 4 bases; unmatched junction nucleotides: 8. Germline CDR1 reads MDHEN; CDR2 reads SYDVKM. CDR3 length equals 15 residues. CDR3 loop: CASSPVRQGYNEQFF. The CDR3 DNA sequence: TGTGCCAGCAGTCCGGTAAGACAGGGATACAATGAGCAGTTCTTC.

This clone appeared once. The chain employs TRBV18 and TRBJ2-7; no firm D call. CDR1 is KGHSH and CDR2 is LQKENI in the germline V gene. This CDR3 has 12 amino acids. Deletions cut 4 bases from V and 7 bases from J, with 11 bases between. The CDR3 reads CASSRDSSEQYF. The DNA of the CDR3 is TGTGCCAGCTCACGAGACTCGTCGGAGCAGTACTTC.

V gene TRBV5-1 combines with J gene TRBJ2-7, with 7 nucleotides matching TRBD1. The germline CDR1 and CDR2 sequences are SGHRS and YFSETQ. The CDR3 sequence is 15 residues long. Trimming removed 4 bases from V and 0 bases from J; junction bases left unmatched: 7. The CDR3 spells CASSRQGWSSYEQYF. The CDR3 coding sequence is TGCGCCAGCAGCCGACAGGGATGGAGCTCCTACGAGCAGTACTTC.

CDR3 loop: CASSEDSTGELFF. The CDR3 DNA follows: TGCGCCAGCAGTGAAGACTCCACCGGGGAGCTGTTTTTT. The chain couples TRBV10-1 to TRBJ2-2; no firm D call. Per germline, CDR1 WNHNN and CDR2 SYGVQD (reference sequence). Trimming stripped 3 bases from V and 4 bases from J, with 6 bases between. This CDR3 is built from 13 residues.

This clone came up once. The rearrangement links TRBV18 to TRBJ1-3, with 10 bases lining up with TRBD1. The V segment lost 4 bases and the J segment 0 bases; nucleotides outside the gene matches: 15. The V gene's germline CDR1 is KGHSH and CDR2 LQKENI. The CDR3 length is 20 residues. The CDR3 region is CASSRTGGHLLQSSGNTIYF. As DNA, the CDR3 is TGTGCCAGCTCACGGACAGGGGGTCATCTCCTTCAATCCTCTGGAAACACCATATATTTT.

The genes are TRBV20-1 and TRBJ1-5; no clear D gene. The germline V gene has CDR1 DFQATT and CDR2 SNEGSKA (reference sequence). The length of the CDR3 is 15 residues. V lost 3 bases and J 7 bases, leaving 19 bases between the germline ends. For the CDR3, the DNA is TGCAGTGCTAGTCCCTTTCAGGTAGTCGGCCAGCCCCAGCATTTT. Translation gives CSASPFQVVGQPQHF.

This chain links TRBV4-1 with TRBJ2-2; TRBD1 aligns across 8 bases. CDR1 and CDR2 (germline): MGHRA, YSYEKL. V dropped 4 bases and J dropped 10; count of bases not matched to a gene: 11. This CDR3 comprises 15 residues. The CDR3, as DNA: TGCGCCAGCAGCCCAGTCCCGGGACAGGAATTGGAGCTGTTTTTT. Protein: CASSPVPGQELELFF.

The V gene is TRBV19, the J gene TRBJ1-1; D perhaps matches TRBD1 (5 bases). The CDR3 runs 16 residues. Germline V gene sequence: CDR1 LNHDA, CDR2 SQIVND (reference sequence). Trimming took off 6 bases at V and 2 bases at J, with 19 bases between the two ends. For the CDR3, the DNA is TGTGCCAGTAGCAAAGGGGCACGGGGGAGAAACACTGAAGCTTTCTTT. It yields the protein CASSKGARGRNTEAFF.

As for this clone: Compared with germline, one end of the junction differs, possibly owing to a read error. This rearrangement joins TRBV20-1 to TRBJ2-5; TRBD2 might be the D (6 bases). The CDR3 runs 10 residues. Germline values: CDR1 DFQATT, CDR2 SNEGSKA (reference sequence). CDR3 nucleotides: TGCAGTGCTAGTGGCGGGAATCATCACTTC. Translating gives CSASGGNHHF.

This clone appeared once. V gene TRBV24-1 combines with J gene TRBJ2-3, with a possible D match to TRBD2 (7 bases). Germline loops: CDR1 KGHDR, CDR2 SFDVKD. V dropped 4 bases and J dropped 4 bases, with 11 bases sitting between them. The CDR3 runs 14 residues. The CDR3 DNA reads TGTGCCACCAGTGAGGGAGGGGGTCCAGATACGCAGTATTTT. Amino acid sequence: CATSEGGGPDTQYF.

The J gene is TRBJ2-5, the V gene TRBV20-1; tentatively, D is TRBD2 (5 bases). The CDR3 totals 14 residues. V gave up 3 bases and J gave up 5 bases, with 16 bases separating them. Germline V gene sequence: CDR1 DFQATT, CDR2 SNEGSKA (reference sequence). In DNA, the CDR3 is TGCAGTGCTAGTGTATTTGGGTCGGGGGAGACCCAGTACTTC. Protein: CSASVFGSGETQYF.

V gene TRBV10-3 combines with J gene TRBJ2-1; TRBD2 agrees at 10 bases. V was clipped by 6 bases and J by 4 bases; unmatched bases: 6. Germline loops: CDR1 ENHRY, CDR2 SYGVKD. The length of the CDR3 is 15 residues. In nucleotides, the CDR3 is TGTGCCATCAGCCGTACTAGCGGGATATACAATGAGCAGTTCTTC. Translated, it gives CAISRTSGIYNEQFF.

This chain uses TRBV7-6 with TRBJ2-1; 7 bases are a match to TRBD1. The CDR3 consists of 15 residues. Germline V lookup: CDR1 SGHVS, CDR2 FNYEAQ. V lost 0 bases to trimming and J lost 6 bases; unmatched junction nucleotides: 5. Here the CDR3 reads CASSLARQGTNEQFF. In DNA form, the CDR3 reads TGTGCCAGCAGCTTAGCTAGACAGGGTACCAATGAGCAGTTCTTC.

The CDR3 is CAISEGTVFYEQYF. CDR3 DNA sequence: TGTGCCATCAGTGAGGGGACAGTGTTCTACGAGCAGTACTTC. The chain is built from TRBV10-3 and TRBJ2-7; TRBD1 matches at 7 bases. The CDR3 runs 14 residues. Looked up from germline, CDR1 is ENHRY and CDR2 is SYGVKD. Trimming took 2 bases from V and 3 from J; bases not matched to a gene: 4.

The V gene is TRBV15, the J gene TRBJ2-1; D not certain. Trimming stripped 5 bases from V and 9 bases from J, with 11 bases between. This CDR3 spans 12 amino acids. In germline, CDR1 is LNHNV, CDR2 YYDKDF (reference sequence). The CDR3 bases are TGTGCCACCAGCCGCCATGTGAGTGAGCAGTTCTTC. Encoded protein: CATSRHVSEQFF.

The sample holds a few counts of this clone. The gene calls are TRBV6-2 or TRBV6-3 and TRBJ2-2, with 9 bases matching TRBD2. Losses at the gene ends were 5 bases for V and 6 bases for J; bases not matched to a gene: 7. Germline V gene sequence: CDR1 MNHEY, CDR2 SVGEGT. This CDR3 spans 15 amino acids. The CDR3 reads CASSPRGRAPGELFF. The CDR3 DNA reads TGTGCCAGCAGTCCGCGCGGGAGGGCCCCCGGGGAGCTGTTTTTT.

The rearrangement links TRBV7-9 to TRBJ2-2, with D possibly TRBD2 on 5 matching bases. The CDR3 consists of 14 residues. Germline CDR1 is SEHNR and CDR2 is FQNEAQ (reference sequence). Trimming removed 5 bases from V and 6 bases from J, with 13 bases in between. CDR3 region: CASSTRVEAGELFF. In DNA form, the CDR3 reads TGTGCCAGCAGCACGCGGGTAGAGGCCGGGGAGCTGTTTTTT. Supplemented by reference TRBV7-9 and TRBJ2-2, the full variable domain reads DTGVSQNPRHKITKRGQNVTFRCDPISEHNRLYWYRQTLGQGPEFLTYFQNEAQLEKSRLLSDRFSAERPKGSFSTLEIQRTEQGDSAMYLCASSTRVEAGELFFGEGSRLTVL.

At least ten counts were recorded for this clone. The chain has TRBV13 and TRBJ2-5; 8 nucleotides line up with TRBD2. There are 15 residues in the CDR3. The V gene end was trimmed by 4 bases and the J gene end by 1 base; junction bases not matched to a gene: 5. Per the germline V gene, CDR1 is PRHDT and CDR2 is FYEKMQ (reference sequence). The CDR3 nucleotides read TGTGCCAGCAGCTCGATACTAGCGGTCCAAGAGACCCAGTACTTC. As protein: CASSSILAVQETQYF.

J is TRBJ1-1 and V is TRBV6-1, with TRBD1 identical over 10 bases. This CDR3 is 16 amino acids long. Germline CDR1 and CDR2: MNHNS and SASEGT. V was clipped by 4 bases and J by 1 base; unmatched bases: 6. The CDR3 DNA reads as TGTGCCAGCAGTGCGGGGGACAGGGGCTGGAACACTGAAGCTTTCTTT. It codes for CASSAGDRGWNTEAFF.

This rearrangement joins TRBV2 to TRBJ2-7, with D unclear. Germline loops: CDR1 SNHLY, CDR2 FYNNEI. This CDR3 has 12 residues. V lost 2 bases, J lost 4 bases, and 6 bases lay in between. In nucleotides, the CDR3 is TGTGCCAGCAGTGAATTCCGTTACGAGCAGTACTTC. Its translation is CASSEFRYEQYF.

The chain recombines TRBV6-5 with TRBJ1-5; TRBD1 might be the D (5 bases). V was trimmed by 8 bases and J by 4 bases, leaving 15 bases between them. The V gene's germline CDR1 is MNHEY and CDR2 SVGAGI. This CDR3 has 14 amino acids. The DNA for the CDR3 is TGTGCCAGCTGGGGCAGGCGAACAAATCAGCCCCAGCATTTT. This gives the protein CASWGRRTNQPQHF.

This chain joins TRBV6-2 or TRBV6-3 and TRBJ2-7, with 12 bases identical to TRBD2. This CDR3 spans 16 amino acids. Germline V gives CDR1 MNHEY, CDR2 SVGEGT. V dropped 0 bases and J dropped 12; count of bases not matched to a gene: 12. CDR3 sequence reads: CASSYSTGLAGPTGYF. Here the CDR3 DNA reads TGTGCCAGCAGTTACTCGACGGGACTAGCGGGCCCCACGGGGTACTTC.

The sample holds a few counts of this clone. J is TRBJ2-7 and V is TRBV6-5, with a possible D match to TRBD1 (6 bases). The CDR3 is made up of 14 amino acids. The germline gives CDR1 MNHEY, CDR2 SVGAGI. Trimming removed 6 bases from V and 2 bases from J, with 14 bases in between. In DNA, the CDR3 is TGTGCCAGCAGGTCAGGGGATAGCCCCTACGAGCAGTACTTC. Translating it yields CASRSGDSPYEQYF.

The CDR3 DNA reads TGCGCCAGCAGCCAAGATTTGGCAGGGGCCCTTTCCGGCACAGATACGCAGTATTTT. This gives the protein CASSQDLAGALSGTDTQYF. V and J are TRBV4-3 and TRBJ2-3; D perhaps matches TRBD1 (6 bases). The CDR3 runs to 19 residues. V dropped 0 bases and J dropped 1 base, with 20 bases sitting between them. CDR1 and CDR2 (germline): LGHNA, YSLEER.

The chain links TRBV7-9 to TRBJ1-1; the match to TRBD1 covers 8 bases. The CDR3 runs 13 residues. Losses at the gene ends were 5 bases for V and 11 bases for J; bases not matched to a gene: 10. Germline loops: CDR1 SEHNR, CDR2 FQNEAQ (reference sequence). CDR3 coding DNA: TGTGCCAGCAGCGAGCGTCAGGGGGCGCGGGCTTTCTTT. Translating gives CASSERQGARAFF.

The J gene is TRBJ2-2, the V gene TRBV29-1; 7 bases match TRBD1. Germline CDR1 is SQVTM and CDR2 is ANQGSEA. V lost 5 bases and J lost 6; bases outside the gene matches: 9. The CDR3 covers 14 residues. CDR3 DNA sequence: TGCAGCGTTAAAAACAGGGGTGAGGCCGGGGAGCTGTTTTTT. Its protein product is CSVKNRGEAGELFF.

The rearrangement links TRBV5-4 to TRBJ2-1, with 9 bases matching TRBD1. The germline V gene encodes CDR1 SGHNT and CDR2 YYREEE (reference sequence). The CDR3 has 15 amino acids. The V and J ends lost 6 bases and 6 bases, in that order; junction bases with no gene match: 10. CDR3 sequence (DNA): TGTGCCAGCACCTCACGGGACAGGGTTTCCAATGAGCAGTTCTTC. Residues: CASTSRDRVSNEQFF.

Comments on this clone: The same CDR3 can be traced to other DNA sequences in this sample. The gene calls are TRBV28 and TRBJ2-7; the D gene is possibly TRBD2 (5 bases). The CDR3 consists of 14 residues. Germline lookup yields CDR1 MDHEN and CDR2 SYDVKM. Between the trimmed V and J ends, which lost 1 base and 5 bases, there was a span of 12 bases. The CDR3 here is CASSLSGGGNEQYF. The CDR3 coding sequence is TGTGCCAGCAGTTTATCCGGAGGTGGAAACGAGCAGTACTTC.